Shown below are 18 T cell receptor beta chains from a single sample sequenced in a study of CD8+CD57+ T cells in acquired aplastic anemia. Genomic DNA acted as the template from which TCR beta VDJ combination and CDR3 sequence profiling were carried out. One entry per CDR3 protein results from TCRdb running MiXCR on the reads. This sample carries about 180,000 distinct CDR3 sequences, roughly half of them seen once, and the ten largest clones take roughly 3%. Sequenced input: sorted CD4+, CD8+, or CD8+CD57+ T cells (not recorded which) from PBMCs. All receptors come from a human donor in good health.

This clonotype was seen a handful of times. Written as DNA, the CDR3 is TGTGCCAGCAGTGGGGGAATTCTCGCCCCTGTGAACACTGAAGCTTTCTTT. Translated: CASSGGILAPVNTEAFF. This chain uses TRBV6-1 with TRBJ1-1; D unresolved. Between the trimmed V and J ends, which lost 4 bases and 0 bases, there was a span of 18 bases. In germline, CDR1 is MNHNS, CDR2 SASEGT. The CDR3 is made up of 17 amino acids.

This clonotype has more than one count but fewer than ten. V usage is TRBV18 and J usage is TRBJ2-2; no reliable D call. CDR3 size: 16 residues. Germline V lookup: CDR1 KGHSH, CDR2 LQKENI. Trimming shortened V by 0 bases and J by 4 bases, and 12 bases separated the two germline ends. The CDR3 is CASSPPSGPGTGELFF. The CDR3 region has the DNA TGTGCCAGCTCACCACCCTCCGGTCCCGGCACCGGGGAGCTGTTTTTT. The full variable domain, its missing parts supplied by reference TRBV18 and TRBJ2-2, is NAGVMQNPRHLVRRRGQEARLRCSPMKGHSHVYWYRQLPEEGLKFMVYLQKENIIDESGMPKERFSAEFPKEGPSILRIQQVVRGDSAAYFCASSPPSGPGTGELFFGEGSRLTVL.

There are many counts of this clonotype. Written as DNA, the CDR3 is TGTGCCAGCTCACCACCGGGCGGGATAGTCTACCGGGAGCAGTACTTC. This codes for CASSPPGGIVYREQYF. The chain has TRBV18 and TRBJ2-7; tentatively, D is TRBD2 (6 bases). V lost 0 bases to trimming and J lost 7 bases, with 19 bases between them. The CDR3 has 16 residues. CDR1 is KGHSH, CDR2 LQKENI, per germline.

In this sample, this clonotype turned up many times. V is TRBV7-2 and J is TRBJ2-3, with D maybe TRBD2 (6 bases). The V and J ends lost 1 base and 4 bases respectively, with 9 bases between them. The V gene's germline CDR1 is SGHTA and CDR2 FQGNSA. The CDR3 has 14 amino acids. CDR3 DNA sequence: TGTGCCAGCAGCTTAGTGCGGGATTCAGATACGCAGTATTTT. Amino acids: CASSLVRDSDTQYF.

For this clonotype: The junction departs from the called germline gene at one end, perhaps through a read error. The rearrangement joins TRBV10-3 to TRBJ2-7; 12 bases map to TRBD1. Germline CDR1 reads ENHRY; CDR2 reads SYGVKD. The CDR3 extends over 15 amino acids. CDR3 bases: TGTGCCAGCAGTGCTCGGGACAGGGGGCGGTACGAGCAGTACTTC. Translation gives CASSARDRGRYEQYF.

This clonotype was counted a single time. This sequence joins TRBV24-1 and TRBJ2-7; weak D call: TRBD2 (6 bases). With 5 bases removed from V and 2 bases from J, the gap between germline ends came to 9 bases. CDR1 is KGHDR and CDR2 is SFDVKD in the germline V gene. There are 13 residues in the CDR3. This chain's CDR3 is CATSAGGTYEQYF. CDR3 DNA sequence: TGTGCCACCAGTGCCGGAGGGACCTACGAGCAGTACTTC.

The V and J genes are TRBV20-1 and TRBJ1-6; D possibly corresponds to TRBD1 (5 bases). Trimming stripped 0 bases from V and 2 bases from J, with 11 bases between. This CDR3 has 16 residues. Germline V gene lookup returns CDR1 DFQATT and CDR2 SNEGSKA (reference sequence). The CDR3 spells CSARDGAVPYNSPLHF. In nucleotides, the CDR3 is TGCAGTGCTAGAGATGGGGCAGTCCCCTATAATTCACCCCTCCACTTT.

Turning to this clonotype: A much bigger clone sits one base away, suggesting this may be a read error. The V and J genes are TRBV11-3 and TRBJ2-5; D unclear. This CDR3 is built from 15 residues. CDR1 SGHNT and CDR2 YENEEA come from the germline V gene. CDR3 sequence reads: CAGSFDIGYQETQYF. CDR3 coding DNA: TGTGCCGGCAGCTTCGACATAGGATACCAAGAGACCCAGTACTTC.

The sample holds a few counts of this clonotype. J is TRBJ2-6 and V is TRBV3-1; 13 bases are a match to TRBD2. Germline CDR1 is LGHDT and CDR2 is YNNKEL (reference sequence). The ends lost 0 bases at V and 4 bases at J; junction bases unmatched: 6. The CDR3 contains 19 residues. The CDR3 protein is CASSQDVLAGGAGANVLTF. Written as DNA, the CDR3 is TGTGCCAGCAGCCAAGATGTACTAGCGGGAGGGGCAGGGGCCAACGTCCTGACTTTC.

This clonotype was recorded many times. The J gene is TRBJ1-6, the V gene TRBV10-3; D remains unclear. There are 17 residues in the CDR3. V gave up 10 bases and J gave up 0 bases, with 19 bases separating them. CDR1 is ENHRY and CDR2 is SYGVKD in the germline V gene. CDR3 in DNA: TGTGCCACCGCGCCGGGAAAGGGCAGCTCCTATAATTCACCCCTCCACTTT. Translation: CATAPGKGSSYNSPLHF.

This clonotype showed up many times. Here the CDR3 reads CASSSVPASGSRTTDTQYF. The DNA of the CDR3 is TGTGCCAGCAGCTCCGTCCCGGCTAGCGGGAGTCGGACCACAGATACGCAGTATTTT. V is TRBV7-6 and J is TRBJ2-3; 10 nucleotides match TRBD2. This CDR3 is built from 19 residues. The V gene's germline CDR1 is SGHVS and CDR2 FNYEAQ. V lost 4 bases, J lost 2 bases, and 15 bases stayed unmatched.

The sample holds one count of this clonotype. The V and J genes are TRBV10-3 and TRBJ1-1, with 7 bases identical to TRBD1. This CDR3 comprises 15 residues. V was clipped by 2 bases and J by 5 bases; unmatched bases: 8. Germline V lookup: CDR1 ENHRY, CDR2 SYGVKD. CDR3 bases: TGTGCCATCAGTGAGGATCAGGGGGTGGGGACTGAAGCTTTCTTT. This codes for CAISEDQGVGTEAFF.

This clonotype was detected many times. The chain joins TRBV12-3 or TRBV12-4 to TRBJ2-3; 9 bases line up with TRBD2. CDR3 length equals 15 residues. J lost 4 bases, V lost 8 bases, and 10 bases had no gene match. The CDR3 DNA is TGTGCCAGCTCGTGGGGGAGCGGGAGGTCAGATACGCAGTATTTT. It codes for CASSWGSGRSDTQYF.

The chain links TRBV5-1 to TRBJ1-5; 8 positions agree with TRBD1. CDR1 SGHRS and CDR2 YFSETQ come from the germline V gene. This CDR3 is 13 amino acids long. The V and J ends lost 3 bases and 4 bases, in that order; junction bases with no gene match: 0. CDR3 in amino acids: CASSWDRNQPQHF. CDR3 nucleotide sequence: TGCGCCAGCAGCTGGGACAGGAATCAGCCCCAGCATTTT.

V is TRBV9 and J is TRBJ2-3; D gene uncertain. V lost 0 bases and J lost 0, with 8 bases in between. Germline loops: CDR1 SGDLS, CDR2 YYNGEE. There are 15 residues in the CDR3. This CDR3 reads CASSVGGASTDTQYF. DNA of the CDR3: TGTGCCAGCAGCGTAGGTGGAGCGAGCACAGATACGCAGTATTTT.

As for this clonotype: A read error may be the cause here, since a much bigger clone is one base away. Since the CDR3 does not end with the conserved phenylalanine or tryptophan, this likely comes from a read error. The chain is built from TRBV11-2 and TRBJ2-1; 11 bases map to TRBD1. This CDR3 comprises 15 residues. V dropped 5 bases and J dropped 6; count of bases not matched to a gene: 6. Germline assignment: CDR1 SGHAT and CDR2 FQNNGV. The CDR3 DNA reads TGTGCCAGCAGCCAGGGACAGGGGGTCTTCAATGAGCAGTTCCTC. Its protein product is CASSQGQGVFNEQFL.

The chain couples TRBV3-1 to TRBJ1-1, with 7 bases matching TRBD1. Germline assignment: CDR1 LGHDT and CDR2 YNNKEL (reference sequence). Trimming took 3 bases from V and 2 from J; bases not matched to a gene: 6. This CDR3 has 15 amino acids. CDR3 in DNA: TGTGCCAGCAGCCAGAGGGACAGAAAAAACACTGAAGCTTTCTTT. Protein: CASSQRDRKNTEAFF.

This clonotype was recorded at least ten times. The V and J genes are TRBV24-1 and TRBJ2-1; 9 bases map to TRBD2. The junction had 7 bases not matched to a gene; V was cut back by 3 bases and J by 8 bases. Germline V lookup: CDR1 KGHDR, CDR2 SFDVKD. This CDR3 has 15 residues. The CDR3 spells CATSDRGTSFHEQFF. The CDR3 nucleotides are TGTGCCACCAGTGATAGGGGGACTAGCTTTCATGAGCAGTTCTTC.